These T cell receptor beta chains were read from a single sample in a study of blood T cell repertoires in COVID-19. Sequenced by immunoSEQ multiplex PCR; TCRdb stores in-frame clones only, minus some. The profile shows more than 300,000 clones, more than 90% of them singletons. Material: PBMCs or T cells enriched from blood (not recorded which). All receptors derive from a woman under 40 who had recovered from COVID-19. The CDR3 runs from the conserved cysteine through the conserved F or W. D genes are given only for firm matches. Where a row states a size, it is once, few, many or the class of an expanded clone; other rows omit it.

J gene	clone size	D gene	V gene	CDR3 length	CDR3 DNA	CDR3 protein
TRBJ1-6	once	.	TRBV15	15	TGTGCCACCAGCGCTACTACAGGGCGTAATTCACCCCTCCACTTT	CATSATTGRNSPLHF
TRBJ2-6	.	TRBD1	TRBV19	15	TGTGCCAGTACCTTAACAGGGGCCGGGGCCAACGTCCTGACTTTC	CASTLTGAGANVLTF
TRBJ2-7	.	.	TRBV5-1	15	TGCGCCAGCAGCTTGGCCTCAGGGAATCCCTACGAGCAGTACTTC	CASSLASGNPYEQYF
TRBJ2-6	.	TRBD2	TRBV19	14	TGTGCCAGCGGGAGGGGGACTGGGGCCAACGTCCTGACTTTC	CASGRGTGANVLTF
TRBJ2-1	.	TRBD2	TRBV4-3	17	TGCGCCAGCAGCCAAGATCCAGCTAGCGGGGGGAACAATGAGCAGTTCTTC	CASSQDPASGGNNEQFF
TRBJ1-1	.	TRBD1	TRBV6-2/TRBV6-3	16	TGTGCCAGCAGCCACATTCCGACAGGGGCTGGCACTGAAGCTTTCTTT	CASSHIPTGAGTEAFF
TRBJ1-2	.	TRBD1	TRBV5-4	13	TGTGCCAGCAGCTCCCAGGGGGGTGGAGGCTACACCTTC	CASSSQGGGGYTF
TRBJ2-7	.	.	TRBV2	14	TGTGCCAGCAGAAGCGTACAGGGTACCTACGAGCAGTACTTC	CASRSVQGTYEQYF
TRBJ1-1	.	TRBD1	TRBV6-5	14	TGTGCCAGCAGTTACGGAACAGGGGGTTCATGGGCTTTCTTT	CASSYGTGGSWAFF
TRBJ1-2	.	TRBD1	TRBV5-1	14	TGCGCCAGCAGCACTGGACAGGAGAGAATTGGCTACACCTTC	CASSTGQERIGYTF
TRBJ1-1	.	TRBD1	TRBV29-1	12	TGCAGCGCAAGGGGGCTCCTAAGTGAGGCTTTCTTT	CSARGLLSEAFF
TRBJ1-6	.	.	TRBV6-5	12	TGTGCCAGCAGATCCCTAAATTCACCCCTCCACTTT	CASRSLNSPLHF
TRBJ1-4	.	.	TRBV3-1/TRBV3-2	16	TGTGCCAGCAGCCAAAGACCGGGGGTTGCTAATGAAAAACTGTTTTTT	CASSQRPGVANEKLFF
TRBJ2-2	.	TRBD1	TRBV7-9	15	TGTGCCAGCAGCCGCCGGGGACAGCCTTCCGGGGAGCTGTTTTTT	CASSRRGQPSGELFF
TRBJ1-5	.	TRBD1	TRBV28	18	TGTGCCAGCAGTTTCCAGGCCTGGGACAGCATAACGGGTCAGCCCCAGCATTTT	CASSFQAWDSITGQPQHF
TRBJ1-5	.	.	TRBV28	15	TGTGCCAGCAGTTGGGGGGTAGGGAGGGGTCAGCCCCAGCATTTT	CASSWGVGRGQPQHF
TRBJ1-2	.	.	TRBV6-5	13	TGTGCCAGCAGATTTCAGGGATCCTACGGCTACACCTTC	CASRFQGSYGYTF
TRBJ2-7	.	.	TRBV27	13	TGTGCCAGCAGTCCTCGACCGGGCTACGAGCAGTACTTC	CASSPRPGYEQYF
TRBJ2-3	.	.	TRBV12-3/TRBV12-4	11	TGTGCCAGCGGCCCACCGTATACGCAGTATTTT	CASGPPYTQYF
TRBJ2-3	.	TRBD1	TRBV10-3	14	TGTGCCATCCGGGACAGGGAACATATAGATACGCAGTATTTT	CAIRDREHIDTQYF
TRBJ2-7	.	.	TRBV28	16	TGTGCCAGCAGTTCCCGGTCCGTGAAGCTGCCCTACGAGCAGTACTTC	CASSSRSVKLPYEQYF
TRBJ2-7	few	TRBD2	TRBV4-1	16	TGCGCCAGCAGCCAAGATCGGGAGGTCTCAGGGAACGAGCAGTACTTC	CASSQDREVSGNEQYF
TRBJ2-3	.	.	TRBV7-6	15	TGTGCCAGCAGCGCAGAGGGACAAGGCACAGATACGCAGTATTTT	CASSAEGQGTDTQYF
TRBJ1-1	.	TRBD1	TRBV7-8	19	TGTGCCAGCAGCTTAGCGCGGTCCATTACAGGGGGTGCTAACACTGAAGCTTTCTTT	CASSLARSITGGANTEAFF
TRBJ1-2	.	.	TRBV6-6	17	TGTGCCAGCAGACGACAGATTGGAGCCTTAGGGGACTATGGCTACACCTTC	CASRRQIGALGDYGYTF
TRBJ1-1	.	.	TRBV28	12	TGTGCCAGCCACACAATCGGGACTGAAGCTTTCTTT	CASHTIGTEAFF
TRBJ2-3	.	TRBD2	TRBV4-2	19	TGTGCCAGCAGCCAAGCTAGGACTAGCGGGGGGGCCGTGACAGATACGCAGTATTTT	CASSQARTSGGAVTDTQYF
TRBJ2-3	.	TRBD2	TRBV7-6	15	TGTGCCAGCAGCTCCGGCCCGGGACTAGCAGATACGCAGTATTTT	CASSSGPGLADTQYF
TRBJ1-5	once	.	TRBV19	17	TGTGCCAGTAGTCTCCGGGGTGGGGCGGGGCGGAATCAGCCCCAGCATTTT	CASSLRGGAGRNQPQHF
TRBJ2-5	.	TRBD1	TRBV14	17	TGTGCCAGCAGCCAGAATATCGGGACAGGAGGGTTTGAGACCCAGTACTTC	CASSQNIGTGGFETQYF
TRBJ2-2	.	TRBD2	TRBV18	14	TGTGCCAGCTCGCCGGGACTAGGGACCGGGGAGCTGTTTTTT	CASSPGLGTGELFF
TRBJ1-5	.	TRBD1	TRBV4-1	14	TGCGCCAGCAGCCCGGGACAGGTCCATCAGCCCCAGCATTTT	CASSPGQVHQPQHF
TRBJ1-2	.	.	TRBV4-1	14	TGCGCCAGCAGCTTTGATCCAGGGGACTATGGCTACACCTTC	CASSFDPGDYGYTF
TRBJ2-1	.	TRBD2	TRBV11-2	16	TGTGCCAGCAGCTTATCCCTGGCGGGGGGGCGGCATGAGCAGTTCTTC	CASSLSLAGGRHEQFF
TRBJ2-7	.	TRBD2	TRBV10-3	15	TGTGCCATCAGTGAAGGAACTAGCGGGGTCTACGAGCAGTACTTC	CAISEGTSGVYEQYF
TRBJ1-6	.	TRBD1	TRBV6-5	14	TGTGCCAGCAACCCCCCGGGACAGGGCTCACCCCTCCACTTT	CASNPPGQGSPLHF
TRBJ2-7	.	TRBD2	TRBV18	14	TGTGCCAGCTCACCGAAGACTAGCGGGAACGAGCAGTACTTC	CASSPKTSGNEQYF
TRBJ1-2	.	TRBD1	TRBV7-8	17	TGTGCCAGCAGCTTAGGGACAGGGGGAGCGTGGGAACATGGCTACACCTTC	CASSLGTGGAWEHGYTF
TRBJ1-4	.	TRBD1	TRBV3-1/TRBV3-2	20	TGTGCCAGCAGTTGTACGGGACAGGGGTTCCCTTATTATGGTAATGAAAAACTGTTTTTT	CASSCTGQGFPYYGNEKLFF
TRBJ1-4	.	.	TRBV7-2	14	TGTGCCAGCAGCTTATTGGGGCACGGTGAAAAACTGTTTTTT	CASSLLGHGEKLFF
TRBJ2-5	.	.	TRBV5-1	11	TGCGCCAGCAAGAGGGAAGAGACCCAGTACTTC	CASKREETQYF
TRBJ1-1	.	.	TRBV7-9	13	TGTGCCAGCAGCTTCGGGGAGGGGACTGAAGCTTTCTTT	CASSFGEGTEAFF
TRBJ2-7	.	.	TRBV11-2	11	TGTGCCAGCACCTCCTTCCACGAGCAGTACTTC	CASTSFHEQYF
TRBJ1-3	.	TRBD1	TRBV4-3	15	TGCGCCAGCAGCCAGGACAGGGGGTCTGGAAACACCATATATTTT	CASSQDRGSGNTIYF
TRBJ2-7	.	TRBD2	TRBV28	15	TGTGCCAGCATCCTAGCGGGAGGAGGCCTCGGCGAGCAGTACTTC	CASILAGGGLGEQYF
TRBJ1-1	.	.	TRBV5-1	16	TGCGCCAGCAGGCCATGGGCGGGGGCCTTGAACACTGAAGCTTTCTTT	CASRPWAGALNTEAFF
TRBJ1-6	.	TRBD1	TRBV19	13	TGTGCCACAAGAGGGACAGTTTCGTCTCCCCTCCACTTT	CATRGTVSSPLHF
TRBJ2-1	.	TRBD2	TRBV7-6	17	TGTGCCAGCAGCTTGTGGACTAGCGGAAGCTCCTACAATGAGCAGTTCTTC	CASSLWTSGSSYNEQFF
TRBJ2-1	.	.	TRBV28	15	TGTGCCAGCAGTCCTGGGTCTAGCTCCTACAATGAGCAGTTCTTC	CASSPGSSSYNEQFF
TRBJ1-2	.	.	TRBV12-3/TRBV12-4	13	TGTGCCAGCAGTCCCCGGGCTCAGGGTGGCTACACCTTC	CASSPRAQGGYTF
TRBJ1-2	.	TRBD1	TRBV5-1	14	TGCGCCAGCAGCTTGGGACAGGGGGCGGGAGGCTACACCTTC	CASSLGQGAGGYTF
TRBJ1-1	.	TRBD1	TRBV7-9	15	TGTGCCAGCAGCCCCCGGACAGGGCAAAGCACTGAAGCTTTCTTT	CASSPRTGQSTEAFF
TRBJ2-2	.	TRBD2	TRBV5-4	15	TGTGCCAGCAGCTTGGCGGGAGGGGTTACCGGGGAGCTGTTTTTT	CASSLAGGVTGELFF
TRBJ2-3	.	.	TRBV9	16	TGTGCCAGCAGCGTCCGAGACAGGCCCCGCACAGATACGCAGTATTTT	CASSVRDRPRTDTQYF
TRBJ2-7	.	TRBD1	TRBV20-1	14	TGCAGTGCTAGTAAAGGGGGCGTACTCTACGAGCAGTACTTC	CSASKGGVLYEQYF
TRBJ1-1	.	TRBD1	TRBV3-1/TRBV3-2	16	TGTGCCAGCAGAAAAAGACAGGGAGCGAGGAACACTGAAGCTTTCTTT	CASRKRQGARNTEAFF